Shown below are 7 T cell receptor beta chains from a single sample sequenced in a study of blood T cell repertoires in COVID-19. Profiled with immunoSEQ multiplex PCR; TCRdb holds only in-frame clones, not every one. This sample has about 120,000 clones; over 65% occur once, and the top ten carry approximately 2.1%. Sequencing used peripheral blood. These receptors were obtained from a man under 40 with acute or convalescent COVID-19.

V is TRBV5-5 and J is TRBJ1-2; D not certain. CDR3 size: 14 residues. The germline V and J ends were trimmed by 0 bases and 4 bases, with 10 bases remaining between them. CDR1 is SGHKS, CDR2 YYEKEE, per germline (reference sequence). CDR3 in amino acids: CASSLGTASYGYTF. The CDR3 DNA sequence: TGTGCCAGCAGCTTGGGTACAGCTTCCTATGGCTACACCTTC.

This chain uses TRBV6-5 with TRBJ1-1; TRBD1 matches 11 bases. Germline trimming cut 8 bases from V and 4 bases from J; bases unmatched to any gene: 6. Germline V gene sequence: CDR1 MNHEY, CDR2 SVGAGI. There are 14 residues in the CDR3. The CDR3 DNA is TGTGCCAGCGCATGGGGGACAGGGGGCACTGAAGCTTTCTTT. Translating gives CASAWGTGGTEAFF.

The DNA of the CDR3 is TGTGCCAGCAGTTACTCAGGGGCGGTAGGCACTGAAGCTTTCTTT. Encoded protein: CASSYSGAVGTEAFF. V and J are TRBV6-5 and TRBJ1-1; TRBD1 is a possible D gene (5 bases). The CDR3 runs to 15 residues. The germline CDR1 and CDR2 sequences are MNHEY and SVGAGI. The V end lost 0 bases, the J end lost 4 bases, and 12 bases lay between the germline ends.

The V and J genes are TRBV21-1 and TRBJ2-2; no DNA check was done on the table's D call, TRBD1. TRBV21-1 is a recognized pseudogene. The length of the CDR3 is 16 residues. CDR3 coding DNA: TGTGCCAGCAGCAAAGAGGGACACGCGAACACCGGGGAGCTGTTTTTT. Translated, it gives CASSKEGHANTGELFF.

The rearrangement joins TRBV5-1 to TRBJ1-6; 8 bases match TRBD1. The CDR3 sequence is 16 residues long. Germline loops: CDR1 SGHRS, CDR2 YFSETQ. Trimming took 2 bases from V and 6 from J; bases not matched to a gene: 7. The CDR3 nucleotides read TGCGCCAGCAGCTTAACCGGGACAGGCCCTAATTCACCCCTCCACTTT. It translates to CASSLTGTGPNSPLHF.

The chain carries TRBV27 and TRBJ1-1; TRBD1 matches 11 bases. CDR3 length: 19 amino acids. The germline gives CDR1 MNHEY, CDR2 SMNVEV (reference sequence). The V gene end was trimmed by 3 bases and the J gene end by 1 base; junction bases not matched to a gene: 13. CDR3 bases: TGTGCCAGCAGTTTCCGCGGCGGGACAGGGGGTATATCGAACACTGAAGCTTTCTTT. It yields the protein CASSFRGGTGGISNTEAFF.

V and J are TRBV28 and TRBJ1-5; 8 bases line up with TRBD1. The junction had 5 bases not matched to a gene; V was cut back by 6 bases and J by 7 bases. Germline assignment: CDR1 MDHEN and CDR2 SYDVKM. The length of the CDR3 is 13 residues. CDR3 DNA: TGTGCCAGCAGATTACCAGGGGGCCAGCCCCAGCATTTT. Protein: CASRLPGGQPQHF.